This T cell receptor (beta chain) was captured by sequencing in a study of low-dose radiotherapy and immunotherapy resistance in tumors. Study-wide background: Radiation delivery to Cohort 1 consisted of 0.5 Gy per fraction every 2 weeks, summing to 6.5 Gy. Each patient was administered nivolumab intravenously at 240 mg, which was a flat dose, every two weeks, along with intravenous ipilimumab at 1 mg/kg every six weeks. Study patients were administered oral aspirin at 300 mg daily for four cycles from cycle 1 day 1.

The ends were cut back, 2 bases at V and 5 bases at J, with 9 bases in the middle. CDR3 length: 13 amino acids. Germline V gene sequence: CDR1 MNHEY, CDR2 SVGEGT. First-strand cDNA relied on TRAV- and TRBV-specific primers spanning alpha and beta chains. TCR amplification used 20 PCR cycles, a constant-region primer and a V-primer adapter. TCRdb re-called the reads with MiXCR, one entry per CDR3 protein. The data contain under 110,000 distinct CDR3 sequences, more than 20% of them singletons. Stated time point: after trial treatment. Noted treatment: LDRT plus nivolumab, ipilimumab, low-dose cyclophosphamide and aspirin (RACIN trial). As their treatment, donors received nivolumab, ipilimumab, aspirin, low-dose cyclophosphamide and low-dose radiotherapy.

This TCR derives from a male donor with prostate cancer. The V call is TRBV6-2 or TRBV6-3, the J call TRBJ1-2; unclear D gene. Source: PBMCs, taken after low-dose radiotherapy plus immunotherapy. The CDR3 DNA sequence: TGTGCCAGCAGTTACAACAAGCGTTATGGCTACACCTTC. It codes for CASSYNKRYGYTF.